This T cell receptor beta chain derives from a study of post-analysis software for immune sequencing data. Study at large: Some patients lacked subtype; others had relapsing-remitting, secondary progressive or progressive-relapsing disease. General study results and limits: In patients, TRBV5-6, TRBV5-1 and TRBV20-1 belonged to roughly five TRBV segments found more frequently than in controls. Controls had significantly higher normalized Chao1 diversity than multiple sclerosis patients. Those samples that were prepared in the same batch co-clustered strongly by F measure.

The CDR3 is 14 amino acids. CDR1 and CDR2 from the germline V gene are MGHRA and YSYEKL. V gave up 0 bases and J gave up 3 bases, with 5 bases separating them. Presence of unique molecular identifiers characterized the TCR beta cDNA libraries. Around 500,000 cDNA molecules were obtained from approximately 0.91 to 9.4 million T cells. TCRdb re-called the PCR reads through MiXCR, storing one row per CDR3 protein. The sample holds just over 250,000 distinct CDR3 sequences, around 34% seen once. This clonotype was found a few times. The antigen is unknown. The sample taken for sequencing was blood. This receptor was obtained from a girl under 18 with multiple sclerosis. V and J are TRBV4-1 and TRBJ1-4; D gene uncertain. CDR3 coding DNA: TGCGCCAGCAGCCAAGATCCGGCTAATGAAAAACTGTTTTTT. Translation: CASSQDPANEKLFF.